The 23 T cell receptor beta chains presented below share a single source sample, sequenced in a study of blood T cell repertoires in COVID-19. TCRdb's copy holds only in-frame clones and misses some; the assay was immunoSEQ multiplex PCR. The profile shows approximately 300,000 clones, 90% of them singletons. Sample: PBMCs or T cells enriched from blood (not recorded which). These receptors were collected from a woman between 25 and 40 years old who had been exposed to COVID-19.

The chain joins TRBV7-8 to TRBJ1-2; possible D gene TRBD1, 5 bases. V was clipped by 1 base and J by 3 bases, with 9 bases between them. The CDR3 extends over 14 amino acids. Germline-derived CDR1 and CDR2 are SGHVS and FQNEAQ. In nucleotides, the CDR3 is TGTGCCAGCAGCTTAGATTTCAGGGACTATGGCTACACCTTC. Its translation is CASSLDFRDYGYTF.

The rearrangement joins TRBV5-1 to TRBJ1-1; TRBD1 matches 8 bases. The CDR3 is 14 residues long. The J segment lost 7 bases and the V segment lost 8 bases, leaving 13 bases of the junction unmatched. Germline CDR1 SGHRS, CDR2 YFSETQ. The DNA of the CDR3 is TGCGCCAGTGGAAGGGACAGGCAGGATGTTGAAGCTTTCTTT. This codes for CASGRDRQDVEAFF.

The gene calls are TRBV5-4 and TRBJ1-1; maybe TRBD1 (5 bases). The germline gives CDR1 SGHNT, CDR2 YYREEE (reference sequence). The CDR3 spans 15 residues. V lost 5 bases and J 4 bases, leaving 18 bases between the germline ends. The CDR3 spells CASRGGGAQSTEAFF. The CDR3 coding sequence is TGTGCCAGCAGGGGGGGAGGGGCCCAGAGCACTGAAGCTTTCTTT. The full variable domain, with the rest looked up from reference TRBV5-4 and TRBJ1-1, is ETGVTQSPTHLIKTRGQQVTLRCSSQSGHNTVSWYQQALGQGPQFIFQYYREEENGRGNFPPRFSGLQFPNYSSELNVNALELDDSALYLCASRGGGAQSTEAFFGQGTRLTVV.

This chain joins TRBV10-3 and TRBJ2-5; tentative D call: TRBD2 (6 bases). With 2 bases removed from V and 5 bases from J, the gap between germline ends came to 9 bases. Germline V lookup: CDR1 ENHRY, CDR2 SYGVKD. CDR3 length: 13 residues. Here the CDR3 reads CAISERREETQYF. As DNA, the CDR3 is TGTGCCATCAGTGAGAGGAGGGAGGAGACCCAGTACTTC.

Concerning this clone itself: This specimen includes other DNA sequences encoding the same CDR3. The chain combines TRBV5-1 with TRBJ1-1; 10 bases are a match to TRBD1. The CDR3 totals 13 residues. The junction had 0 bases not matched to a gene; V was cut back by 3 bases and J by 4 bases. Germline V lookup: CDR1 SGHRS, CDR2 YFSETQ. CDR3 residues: CASSWTGGTEAFF. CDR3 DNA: TGCGCCAGCAGCTGGACAGGGGGCACTGAAGCTTTCTTT.

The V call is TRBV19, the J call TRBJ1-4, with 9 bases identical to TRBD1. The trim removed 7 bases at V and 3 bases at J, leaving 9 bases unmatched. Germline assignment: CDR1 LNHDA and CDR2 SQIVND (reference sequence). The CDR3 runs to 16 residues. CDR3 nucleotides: TGTGCCAGTAAGGGTCGACAGGGGGTGGCTAATGAAAAACTGTTTTTT. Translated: CASKGRQGVANEKLFF.

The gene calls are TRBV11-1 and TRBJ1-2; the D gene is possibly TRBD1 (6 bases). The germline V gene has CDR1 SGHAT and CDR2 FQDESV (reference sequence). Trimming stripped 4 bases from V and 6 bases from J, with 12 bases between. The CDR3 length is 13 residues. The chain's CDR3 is CASSYTGSDGYTF. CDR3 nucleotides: TGTGCCAGCAGCTATACAGGGTCGGATGGCTACACCTTC.

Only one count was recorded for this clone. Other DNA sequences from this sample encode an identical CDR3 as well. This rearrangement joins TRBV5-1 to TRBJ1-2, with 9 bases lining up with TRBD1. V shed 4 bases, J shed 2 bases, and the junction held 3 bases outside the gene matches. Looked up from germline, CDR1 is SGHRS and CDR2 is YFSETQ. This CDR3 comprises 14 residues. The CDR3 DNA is TGCGCCAGCAGCCTCGGGACAGGGAACTATGGCTACACCTTC. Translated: CASSLGTGNYGYTF.

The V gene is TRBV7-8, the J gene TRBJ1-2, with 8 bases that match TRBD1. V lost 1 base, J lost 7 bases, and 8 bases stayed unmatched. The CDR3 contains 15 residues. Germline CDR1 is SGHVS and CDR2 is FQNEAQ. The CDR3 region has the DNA TGTGCCAGCAGCTTAGGGGCCGGGACAGGAGGTGGCTACACCTTC. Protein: CASSLGAGTGGGYTF.

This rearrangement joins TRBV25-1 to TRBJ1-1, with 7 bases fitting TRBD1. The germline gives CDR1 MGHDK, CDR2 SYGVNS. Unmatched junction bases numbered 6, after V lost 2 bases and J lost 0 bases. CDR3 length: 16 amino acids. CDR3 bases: TGTGCCAGCAGTGAAGGGGGACAGCCCATGAACACTGAAGCTTTCTTT. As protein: CASSEGGQPMNTEAFF.

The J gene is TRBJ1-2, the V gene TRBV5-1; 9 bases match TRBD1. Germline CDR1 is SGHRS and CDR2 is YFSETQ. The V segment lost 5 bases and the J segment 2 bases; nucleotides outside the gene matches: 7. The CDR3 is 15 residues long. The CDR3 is CASRHGQGLNYGYTF. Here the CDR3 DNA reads TGCGCCAGCAGACATGGACAGGGGCTGAACTATGGCTACACCTTC. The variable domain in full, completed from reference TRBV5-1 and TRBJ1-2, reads KAGVTQTPRYLIKTRGQQVTLSCSPISGHRSVSWYQQTPGQGLQFLFEYFSETQRNKGNFPGRFSGRQFSNSRSEMNVSTLELGDSALYLCASRHGQGLNYGYTFGSGTRLTVV.

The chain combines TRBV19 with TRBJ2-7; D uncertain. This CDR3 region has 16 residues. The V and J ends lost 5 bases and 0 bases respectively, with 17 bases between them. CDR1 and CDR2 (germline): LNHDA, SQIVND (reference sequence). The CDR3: CASSPHPRVSSYEQYF. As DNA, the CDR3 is TGTGCCAGTAGTCCCCATCCCCGGGTTAGCTCCTACGAGCAGTACTTC.

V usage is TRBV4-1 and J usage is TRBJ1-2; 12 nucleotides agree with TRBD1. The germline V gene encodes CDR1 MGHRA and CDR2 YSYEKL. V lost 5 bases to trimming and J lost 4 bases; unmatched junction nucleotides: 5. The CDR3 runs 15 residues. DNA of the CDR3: TGCGCCAGCAGCTCGGGACAGGGGGCGGGCTATGGCTACACCTTC. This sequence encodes CASSSGQGAGYGYTF.

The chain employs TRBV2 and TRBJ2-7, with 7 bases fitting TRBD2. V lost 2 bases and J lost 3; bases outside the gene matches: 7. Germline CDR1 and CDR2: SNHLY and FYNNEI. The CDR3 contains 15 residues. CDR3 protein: CASSESATGGYEQYF. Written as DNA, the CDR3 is TGTGCCAGCAGTGAAAGTGCGACGGGGGGCTACGAGCAGTACTTC.

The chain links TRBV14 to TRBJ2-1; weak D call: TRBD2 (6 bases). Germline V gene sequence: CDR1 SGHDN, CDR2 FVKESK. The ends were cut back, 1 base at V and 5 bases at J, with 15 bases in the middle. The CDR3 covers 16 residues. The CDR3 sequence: CASSQGWGVGDNEQFF. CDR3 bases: TGTGCCAGCAGCCAAGGTTGGGGGGTTGGAGACAATGAGCAGTTCTTC. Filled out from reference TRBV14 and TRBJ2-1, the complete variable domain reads EAGVTQFPSHSVIEKGQTVTLRCDPISGHDNLYWYRRVMGKEIKFLLHFVKESKQDESGMPNNRFLAERTGGTYSTLKVQPAELEDSGVYFCASSQGWGVGDNEQFFGPGTRLTVL.

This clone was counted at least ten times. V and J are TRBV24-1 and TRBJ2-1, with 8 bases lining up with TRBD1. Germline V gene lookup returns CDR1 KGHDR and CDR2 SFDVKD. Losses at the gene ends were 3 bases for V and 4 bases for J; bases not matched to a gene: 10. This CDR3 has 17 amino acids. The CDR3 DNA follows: TGTGCCACCAGTGATCTTGCGGGGCGGACAGGGTACAATGAGCAGTTCTTC. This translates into CATSDLAGRTGYNEQFF.

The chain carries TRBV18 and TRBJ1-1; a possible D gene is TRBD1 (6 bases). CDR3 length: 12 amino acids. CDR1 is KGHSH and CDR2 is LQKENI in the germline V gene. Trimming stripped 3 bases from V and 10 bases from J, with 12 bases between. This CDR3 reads CASSPGGGRAFF. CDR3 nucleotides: TGTGCCAGCTCACCGGGTGGGGGCAGAGCTTTCTTT.

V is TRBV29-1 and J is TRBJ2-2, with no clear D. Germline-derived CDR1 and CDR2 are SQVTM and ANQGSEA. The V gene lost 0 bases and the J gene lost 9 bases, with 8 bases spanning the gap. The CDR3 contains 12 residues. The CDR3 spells CSVEEKTRELFF. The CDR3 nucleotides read TGCAGCGTTGAAGAGAAGACAAGGGAGCTGTTTTTT.

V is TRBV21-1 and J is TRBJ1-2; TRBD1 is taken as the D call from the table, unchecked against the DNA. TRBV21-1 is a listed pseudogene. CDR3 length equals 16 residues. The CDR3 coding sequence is TGTGCCAGCAGCAAAGAAACAGTACGCTCTAACTATGGCTACACCTTC. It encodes CASSKETVRSNYGYTF.

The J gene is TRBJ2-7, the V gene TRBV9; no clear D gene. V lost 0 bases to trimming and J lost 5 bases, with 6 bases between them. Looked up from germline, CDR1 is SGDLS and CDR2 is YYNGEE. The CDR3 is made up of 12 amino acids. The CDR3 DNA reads TGTGCCAGCAGCGTAGCTGAGGACGAGCAGTACTTC. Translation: CASSVAEDEQYF.

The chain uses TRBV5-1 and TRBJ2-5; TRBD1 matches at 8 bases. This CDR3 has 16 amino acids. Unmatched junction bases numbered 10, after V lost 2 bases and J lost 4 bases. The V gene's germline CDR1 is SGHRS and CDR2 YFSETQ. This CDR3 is CASSLPQGARGETQYF. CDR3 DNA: TGCGCCAGCAGCTTACCGCAGGGGGCAAGAGGAGAGACCCAGTACTTC. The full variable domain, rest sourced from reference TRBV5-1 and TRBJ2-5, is KAGVTQTPRYLIKTRGQQVTLSCSPISGHRSVSWYQQTPGQGLQFLFEYFSETQRNKGNFPGRFSGRQFSNSRSEMNVSTLELGDSALYLCASSLPQGARGETQYFGPGTRLLVL.

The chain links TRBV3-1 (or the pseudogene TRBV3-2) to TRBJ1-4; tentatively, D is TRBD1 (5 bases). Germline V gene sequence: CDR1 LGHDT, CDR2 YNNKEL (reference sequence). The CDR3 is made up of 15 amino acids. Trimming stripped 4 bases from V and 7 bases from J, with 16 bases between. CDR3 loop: CASSPPGGGGEKLFF. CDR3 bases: TGTGCCAGCAGCCCCCCCGGGGGGGGAGGTGAAAAACTGTTTTTT.

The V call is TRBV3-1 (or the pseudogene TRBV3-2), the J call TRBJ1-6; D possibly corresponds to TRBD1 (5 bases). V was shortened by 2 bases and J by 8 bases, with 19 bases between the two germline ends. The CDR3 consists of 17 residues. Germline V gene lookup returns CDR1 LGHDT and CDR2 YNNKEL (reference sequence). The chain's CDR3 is CASSQFDRGGLYSPLHF. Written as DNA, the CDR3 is TGTGCCAGCAGCCAATTCGACCGGGGGGGTTTATATTCACCCCTCCACTTT.